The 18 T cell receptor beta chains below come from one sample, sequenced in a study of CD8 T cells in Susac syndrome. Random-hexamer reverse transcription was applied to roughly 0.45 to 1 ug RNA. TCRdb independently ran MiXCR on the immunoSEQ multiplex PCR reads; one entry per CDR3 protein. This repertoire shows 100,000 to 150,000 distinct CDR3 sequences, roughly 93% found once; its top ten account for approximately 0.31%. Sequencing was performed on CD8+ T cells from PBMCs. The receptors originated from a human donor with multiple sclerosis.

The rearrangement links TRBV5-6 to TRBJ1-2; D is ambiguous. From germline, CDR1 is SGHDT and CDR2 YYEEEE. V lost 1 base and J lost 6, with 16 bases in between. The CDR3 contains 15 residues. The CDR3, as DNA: TGTGCCAGCAGCTTGCCTCGGGTCCTACTTGATGGCTACACCTTC. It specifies CASSLPRVLLDGYTF.

This chain's CDR3 is CASRQTSGGRDTGELFF. CDR3 in DNA: TGTGCCAGCAGACAAACTAGCGGGGGGCGCGACACCGGGGAGCTGTTTTTT. The chain recombines TRBV13 with TRBJ2-2; 12 positions match TRBD2. The V segment lost 6 bases and the J segment 3 bases; nucleotides outside the gene matches: 8. In germline, CDR1 is PRHDT, CDR2 FYEKMQ (reference sequence). The length of the CDR3 is 17 residues.

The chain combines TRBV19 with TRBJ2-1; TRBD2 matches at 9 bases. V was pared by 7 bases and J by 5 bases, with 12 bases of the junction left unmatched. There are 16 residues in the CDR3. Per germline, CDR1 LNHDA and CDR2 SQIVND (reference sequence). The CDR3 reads CASTPPPGLANNEQFF. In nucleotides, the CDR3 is TGTGCCAGTACCCCTCCCCCGGGACTAGCAAACAATGAGCAGTTCTTC.

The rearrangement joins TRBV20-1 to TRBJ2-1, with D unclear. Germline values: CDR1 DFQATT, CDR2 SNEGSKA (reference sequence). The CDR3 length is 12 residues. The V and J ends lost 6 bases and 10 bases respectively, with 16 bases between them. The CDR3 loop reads CSAHPGRQEQFF. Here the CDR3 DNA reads TGCAGTGCGCACCCCGGCCGGCAAGAGCAGTTCTTC.

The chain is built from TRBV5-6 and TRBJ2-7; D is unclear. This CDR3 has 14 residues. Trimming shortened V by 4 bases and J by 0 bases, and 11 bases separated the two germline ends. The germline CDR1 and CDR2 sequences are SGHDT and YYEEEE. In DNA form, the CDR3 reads TGTGCCAGCAGCCCCGGTAGAGGCTCCTACGAGCAGTACGTC. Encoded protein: CASSPGRGSYEQYV.

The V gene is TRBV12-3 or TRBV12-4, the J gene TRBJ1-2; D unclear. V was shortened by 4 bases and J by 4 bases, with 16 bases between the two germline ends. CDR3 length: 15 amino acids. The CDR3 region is CASSWGPDDGYGYTF. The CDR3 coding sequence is TGTGCCAGCAGTTGGGGTCCGGACGATGGCTATGGCTACACCTTC.

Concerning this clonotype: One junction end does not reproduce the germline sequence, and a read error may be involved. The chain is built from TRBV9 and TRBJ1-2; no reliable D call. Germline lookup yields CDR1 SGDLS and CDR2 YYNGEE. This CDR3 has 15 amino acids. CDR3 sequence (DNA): TGTGCCAACAGCCCACTCCTAAGGCGTGACTATGGCTACACCTTC. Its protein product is CANSPLLRRDYGYTF.

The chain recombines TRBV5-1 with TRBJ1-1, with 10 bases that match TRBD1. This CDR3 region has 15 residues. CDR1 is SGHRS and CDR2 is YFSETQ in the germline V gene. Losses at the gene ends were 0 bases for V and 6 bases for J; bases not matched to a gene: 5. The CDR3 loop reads CASSLVWDRGPEAFF. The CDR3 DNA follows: TGCGCCAGCAGCTTGGTTTGGGACAGGGGCCCTGAAGCTTTCTTT.

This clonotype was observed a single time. CDR3 amino acids: CASSEFVGRDNQPQHF. CDR3 DNA sequence: TGCGCCAGCAGTGAGTTTGTTGGACGGGACAATCAGCCCCAGCATTTT. The chain couples TRBV10-2 to TRBJ1-5; D unclear. Trimming took 1 base from V and 3 from J, leaving 13 bases between them. Germline loops: CDR1 WSHSY, CDR2 SAAADI. The CDR3 runs 16 residues.

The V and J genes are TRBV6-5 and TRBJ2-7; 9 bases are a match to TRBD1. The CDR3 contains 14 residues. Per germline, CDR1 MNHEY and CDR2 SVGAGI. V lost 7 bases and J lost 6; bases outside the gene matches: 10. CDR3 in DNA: TGTGCCAGCAAACCCCGGGACAGGGAATCCGAGCAGTACGTC. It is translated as CASKPRDRESEQYV.

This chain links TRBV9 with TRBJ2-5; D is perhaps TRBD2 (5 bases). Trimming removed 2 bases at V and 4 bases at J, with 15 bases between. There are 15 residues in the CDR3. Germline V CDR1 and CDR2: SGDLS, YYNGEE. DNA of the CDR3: TGTGCCAGCAGCGTCAAAACTGGACTCTCAGAGACCCAGTACTTC. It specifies CASSVKTGLSETQYF.

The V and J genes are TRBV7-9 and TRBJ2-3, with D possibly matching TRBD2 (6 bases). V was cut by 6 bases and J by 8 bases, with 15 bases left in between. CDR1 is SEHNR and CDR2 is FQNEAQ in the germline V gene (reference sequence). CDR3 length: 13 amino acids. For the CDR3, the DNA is TGTGCCAGCAGTCCGGGCGGGGCGGGTACGCAGTATTTT. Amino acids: CASSPGGAGTQYF.

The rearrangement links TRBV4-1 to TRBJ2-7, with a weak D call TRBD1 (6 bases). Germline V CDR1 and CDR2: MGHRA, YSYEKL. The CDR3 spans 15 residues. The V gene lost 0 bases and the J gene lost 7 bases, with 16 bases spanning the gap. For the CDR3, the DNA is TGCGCCAGCAGCCAAGATCTACAGGGCCCCATGGAGCAGTACTTC. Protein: CASSQDLQGPMEQYF.

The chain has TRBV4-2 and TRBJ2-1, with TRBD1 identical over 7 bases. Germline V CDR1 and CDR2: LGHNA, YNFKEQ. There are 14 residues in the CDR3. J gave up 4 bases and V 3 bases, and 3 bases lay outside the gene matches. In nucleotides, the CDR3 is TGTGCCAGCAGCCATGGGACAGCTTACAATGAGCAGTTCTTC. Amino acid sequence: CASSHGTAYNEQFF.

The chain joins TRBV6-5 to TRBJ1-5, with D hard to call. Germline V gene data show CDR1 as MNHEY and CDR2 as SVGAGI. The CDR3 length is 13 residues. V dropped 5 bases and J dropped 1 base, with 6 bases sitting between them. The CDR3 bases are TGTGCCAGCAGTCCGAACAGCAATCAGCCCCAGCATTTT. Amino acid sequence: CASSPNSNQPQHF.

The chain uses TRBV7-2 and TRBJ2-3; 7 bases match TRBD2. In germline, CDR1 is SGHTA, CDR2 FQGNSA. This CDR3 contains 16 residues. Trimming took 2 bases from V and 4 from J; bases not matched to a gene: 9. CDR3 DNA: TGTGCCAGCAGCTTAAATGCGGGAGAGCTCCCAGATACGCAGTATTTT. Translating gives CASSLNAGELPDTQYF.

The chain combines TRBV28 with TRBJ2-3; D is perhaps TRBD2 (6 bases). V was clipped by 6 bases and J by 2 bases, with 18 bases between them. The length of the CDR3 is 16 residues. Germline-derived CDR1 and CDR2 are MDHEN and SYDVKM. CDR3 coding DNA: TGTGCCAGCAGCGCTGAAATAGGGACTGACACAGATACGCAGTATTTT. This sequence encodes CASSAEIGTDTDTQYF.

The CDR3 DNA reads TGTGCCAGAAGCTCTGAGGAGGTCTGGCAGCCCCAGCATTTT. As protein: CARSSEEVWQPQHF. The gene calls are TRBV5-3 and TRBJ1-5; the D is unclear. TRBV5-3 is given ORF status, its function remaining uncertain. Deletions cut 3 bases from V and 7 bases from J, with 14 bases between. The CDR3 covers 14 residues.